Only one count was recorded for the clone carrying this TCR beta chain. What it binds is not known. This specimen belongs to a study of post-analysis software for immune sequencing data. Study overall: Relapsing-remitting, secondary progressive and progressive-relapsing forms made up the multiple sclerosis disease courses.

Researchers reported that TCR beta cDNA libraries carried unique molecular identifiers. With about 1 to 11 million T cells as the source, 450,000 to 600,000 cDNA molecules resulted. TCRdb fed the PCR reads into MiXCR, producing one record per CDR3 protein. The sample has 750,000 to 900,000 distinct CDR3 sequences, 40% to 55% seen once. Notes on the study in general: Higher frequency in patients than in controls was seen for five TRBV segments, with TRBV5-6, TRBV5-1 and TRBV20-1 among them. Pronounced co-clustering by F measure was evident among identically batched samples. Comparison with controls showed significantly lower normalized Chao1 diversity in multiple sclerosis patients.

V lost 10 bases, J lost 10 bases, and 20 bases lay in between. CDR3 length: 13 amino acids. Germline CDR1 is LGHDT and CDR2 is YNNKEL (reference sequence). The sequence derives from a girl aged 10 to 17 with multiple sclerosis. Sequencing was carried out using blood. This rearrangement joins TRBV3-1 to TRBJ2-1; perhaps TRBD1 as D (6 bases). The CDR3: CATSTAQGFEQFF. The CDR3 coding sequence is TGTGCCACCTCAACCGCACAGGGATTCGAGCAGTTCTTC.